These T cell receptor beta chains were read from a single sample in a study of technical replicates of blood from a handful of donors. Sequencing used immunoSEQ multiplex PCR; TCRdb keeps in-frame clones, though not all of them. The sample includes approximately 87,000 clones, about nine tenths of them seen just once. The specimen was T cells isolated from PBMCs. The source of these receptors is a human donor in good health. Some clones in this sample may be carry-over from other donors' samples. The CDR3 runs from the conserved cysteine through the conserved F or W. Each record gives: clone size, V gene, J gene, D gene, CDR3 DNA, CDR3 protein. D genes are given only for firm matches. The listing skips clone size in some rows; elsewhere it reads once, few, many or a size class.

.,TRBV11-2,TRBJ1-1,TRBD1,TGTGCCAGCAGTTTGGAAGGGACAGGGGGCACTGAAGCTTTCTTT,CASSLEGTGGTEAFF
once,TRBV10-3,TRBJ2-7,.,TGTGCCATCAGGGTCGACATGGCCTCCGAGCAGTACTTC,CAIRVDMASEQYF
.,TRBV4-1,TRBJ2-3,.,TGCGCCAGCAGCCAAGATTGGGGGAGGAGTGCAGATACGCAGTATTTT,CASSQDWGRSADTQYF
.,TRBV6-1,TRBJ1-1,TRBD1,TGTGCCAGTCAGGGACAGAATCTGAACACTGAAGCTTTCTTT,CASQGQNLNTEAFF
once,TRBV27,TRBJ2-1,TRBD2,TGTGCCAGCAGTTTACTGCGGGAGGTGACGTACAATGAGCAGTTCTTC,CASSLLREVTYNEQFF
.,TRBV28,TRBJ1-5,.,TGTGCCAGCAGTATCCGGGGGGACGCTTATAGCAATCAGCCCCAGCATTTT,CASSIRGDAYSNQPQHF
.,TRBV7-2,TRBJ2-7,TRBD1,TGTGCCAGCAGCTTTGGGACAGGGAGGGCCTACGAGCAGTACTTC,CASSFGTGRAYEQYF
.,TRBV7-9,TRBJ2-7,TRBD2,TGTGCCAGCAGCCCGGTAGCGGGAGCCTACGAGCAGTACTTC,CASSPVAGAYEQYF
.,TRBV7-3,TRBJ1-1,TRBD1,TGTGCCAGCAGCTCACAGGGGGGAACTGAAGCTTTCTTT,CASSSQGGTEAFF
.,TRBV5-1,TRBJ1-5,.,TGCGCCAGCAGCTTGGACGGGGGGGATCAGCCCCAGCATTTT,CASSLDGGDQPQHF
.,TRBV19,TRBJ2-7,TRBD2,TGTGCCAGTAGTAGCCGGGAGGGGACCTACGAGCAGTACTTC,CASSSREGTYEQYF
.,TRBV11-3,TRBJ2-7,TRBD2,TGTGCCAGCAGCTTGACTAGCGGGGTTTACGAGCAGTACTTC,CASSLTSGVYEQYF
.,TRBV7-3,TRBJ1-1,.,TGTGCCAGCAGCTTAGAGTTGAACACTGAAGCTTTCTTT,CASSLELNTEAFF
.,TRBV9,TRBJ2-1,.,TGTGCCAGCACGAGCCGGTACAATGAGCAGTTCTTC,CASTSRYNEQFF
.,TRBV25-1,TRBJ2-5,TRBD1,TGTGCCAGCAGTGAGTGGACAGGAAACTTTCAAGAGACCCAGTACTTC,CASSEWTGNFQETQYF
.,TRBV29-1,TRBJ1-1,TRBD1,TGCAGCGTTGAAATGGCTCAGGGGGGTACTGAAGCTTTCTTT,CSVEMAQGGTEAFF
.,TRBV7-9,TRBJ2-1,.,TGTGCCAGCAGCTTTCTTCCCAATGAGCAGTTCTTC,CASSFLPNEQFF
.,TRBV19,TRBJ2-7,TRBD1,TGTGCCAGTAGTATAATACAGGGGGCCTCCTACGAGCAGTACTTC,CASSIIQGASYEQYF
.,TRBV7-3,TRBJ2-3,TRBD2,TGTGCCAGCAGCTTACTGGCGGGAGGCACAGATACGCAGTATTTT,CASSLLAGGTDTQYF
.,TRBV5-1,TRBJ2-5,.,TGCGCCAGCAGCTTGGCAGGGGATGGAGAGACCCAGTACTTC,CASSLAGDGETQYF